This T cell receptor beta chain was recovered during a study of blood T cell repertoires in COVID-19. Methods used by the authors: Reference gene primer amplification in the assay estimated nucleated cell counts. Sequencing was performed with immunoSEQ multiplex PCR; in TCRdb, only in-frame clones are kept and a portion is missing. The V and J calls and clone size are taken from that table; D and trimming were inferred from the DNA. The table includes 200,000 to 250,000 clones, about 88% detected once. The CDR3 covers 14 residues. Germline loops: CDR1 KGHSH, CDR2 LQKENI. Trimming removed 1 base at V and 2 bases at J, with 9 bases between. Allocation to cohorts depended on clinical history reported by the participants. Recovery meant two consecutive negative NP/OP PCR tests, professional clearance, or resolved symptoms.

The source of this sequence is a woman in her 30s who had recovered from COVID-19. Sequenced input: PBMCs or T cells enriched from blood (not recorded which). This chain links TRBV18 with TRBJ2-7, with unresolved D. In DNA form, the CDR3 reads TGTGCCAGCTCACCACAGACACAAACCTACGAGCAGTACTTC. Its protein product is CASSPQTQTYEQYF.